This TCR beta chain was found in a study of cytomegalovirus exposure and HLA in healthy donors. On this clone: The antigen remains unidentified.

The PCR had 60 Vbeta and 13 Jbeta primers. Original processing notes: A later analysis tallied approximately 78 million unique TCR beta chains, around 9.9 million of them shared. Method: immunoSEQ multiplex PCR; TCRdb's copy keeps in-frame clones and lacks some. V, J and clone size are taken as reported in that table, and D and trimming were inferred from the DNA itself. The listing contains 130,000 or so clones. Study findings and constraints: The study flagged some 170 TCR beta chains as cytomegalovirus-associated. Reportedly, fewer N-insertions than the approximately 690-donor mean appeared in an Asian-associated ancestry cluster in a later analysis. Based on reports, TCR beta sequences accurately predicted HLA-A and HLA-B alleles for most subjects.

The CDR3 is 13 residues long. The germline V gene encodes CDR1 ENHRY and CDR2 SYGVKD. Losses at the gene ends were 4 bases for V and 5 bases for J; bases not matched to a gene: 3. This sequence was found in a woman aged 40 to 55 in good health and CMV-seronegative. This sequence joins TRBV10-3 and TRBJ1-2; TRBD1 matches 8 bases. The sample comprised PBMCs. CDR3 in DNA: TGTGCCATCAGTGCCGACAGGGGTTATGGCTACACCTTC. It yields the protein CAISADRGYGYTF.